Below, 23 T cell receptor beta chains from the same sample are listed, as sequenced in a study of control samples from healthy donors and cancer patients. The table came from immunoSEQ multiplex PCR; TCRdb's copy has only in-frame clones and leaves some out. This sample has 94,000 or so clones; about 81% occur once, and the top ten carry about 38%. Sequencing was done on a sample of PBMCs. The receptors shown here come from a man in his 70s with lung cancer.

This sequence joins TRBV5-1 and TRBJ1-1, with 9 bases lining up with TRBD1. Per germline, CDR1 SGHRS and CDR2 YFSETQ. The ends lost 0 bases at V and 1 base at J; junction bases unmatched: 1. This CDR3 has 15 amino acids. In DNA form, the CDR3 reads TGCGCCAGCAGCTTGGGGACAGGGGCGAACACTGAAGCTTTCTTT. Protein product: CASSLGTGANTEAFF.

V usage is TRBV11-2 and J usage is TRBJ2-1; TRBD2 might be the D (6 bases). Germline V lookup: CDR1 SGHAT, CDR2 FQNNGV. This CDR3 contains 16 residues. The V end lost 2 bases, the J end lost 0 bases, and 11 bases lay between the germline ends. CDR3 sequence reads: CASSLRGSSSYNEQFF. CDR3 in DNA: TGTGCCAGCAGCTTACGGGGGTCGAGCTCCTACAATGAGCAGTTCTTC.

The sample holds a few counts of this clone. The chain carries TRBV6-5 and TRBJ1-3; 7 nucleotides agree with TRBD1. Germline-derived CDR1 and CDR2 are MNHEY and SVGAGI. This CDR3 is built from 14 residues. J lost 2 bases, V lost 6 bases, and 4 bases had no gene match. In DNA form, the CDR3 reads TGTGCCAGCAGCCAGGGGGGGGCTGGAAACACCATATATTTT. Its translation: CASSQGGAGNTIYF.

V gene TRBV7-2 combines with J gene TRBJ2-3; tentative D call: TRBD2 (7 bases). Germline V CDR1 and CDR2: SGHTA, FQGNSA. The V end was cut by 4 bases, the J end by 5 bases, with 19 bases between. The CDR3 is made up of 16 amino acids. The CDR3 DNA is TGTGCCAGCAGCTCCCTAGGCGGGGGCGTTAGAGATACGCAGTATTTT. This sequence encodes CASSSLGGGVRDTQYF.

This clone was detected a few times. V is TRBV27 and J is TRBJ2-3; TRBD2 matches at 8 bases. CDR3 length equals 16 residues. After removal of 6 bases from V and 0 bases from J, the junction contained 8 bases not matched to a gene. Germline CDR1 MNHEY, CDR2 SMNVEV (reference sequence). The CDR3 sequence: CASRALRGVSTDTQYF. The CDR3 bases are TGTGCCAGCAGGGCCTTGCGGGGGGTCAGCACAGATACGCAGTATTTT.

The CDR3 sequence: CASSSQGAQSTDTQYF. CDR3 nucleotide sequence: TGTGCCAGCAGCTCCCAGGGGGCGCAATCGACAGATACGCAGTATTTT. V usage is TRBV11-2 and J usage is TRBJ2-3; 8 positions agree with TRBD1. This CDR3 comprises 16 residues. Germline CDR1 SGHAT, CDR2 FQNNGV. The V segment lost 4 bases and the J segment 3 bases; nucleotides outside the gene matches: 9.

The chain uses TRBV14 and TRBJ2-7; 10 bases align to TRBD2. Germline V gives CDR1 SGHDN, CDR2 FVKESK. This CDR3 spans 16 amino acids. V lost 1 base and J lost 4; bases outside the gene matches: 7. In DNA form, the CDR3 reads TGTGCCAGCAGCCAAGTGGGGGCTAGCGGGGGTTACGAGCAGTACTTC. Its translation is CASSQVGASGGYEQYF.

V is TRBV9 and J is TRBJ1-3; D possibly corresponds to TRBD1 (5 bases). V was trimmed by 0 bases and J by 2 bases, leaving 6 bases between them. The length of the CDR3 is 14 residues. Germline values: CDR1 SGDLS, CDR2 YYNGEE. Written as DNA, the CDR3 is TGTGCCAGCAGCGTAGCCAGGGCTGGAAACACCATATATTTT. This translates into CASSVARAGNTIYF. The whole variable domain, filled in from reference TRBV9 and TRBJ1-3, reads DSGVTQTPKHLITATGQRVTLRCSPRSGDLSVYWYQQSLDQGLQFLIQYYNGEERAKGNILERFSAQQFPDLHSELNLSSLELGDSALYFCASSVARAGNTIYFGEGSWLTVV.

This clone was detected only once. The chain joins TRBV6-2 or TRBV6-3 to TRBJ2-3; no clear D. The CDR3 has 15 residues. The ends were cut back, 4 bases at V and 0 bases at J, with 11 bases in the middle. Per germline, CDR1 MNHEY and CDR2 SVGEGT. In nucleotides, the CDR3 is TGTGCCAGCAGTTCGTTCGTGGGGAGCACAGATACGCAGTATTTT. Its translation is CASSSFVGSTDTQYF.

This rearrangement joins TRBV15 to TRBJ1-2; D not resolved. Looked up from germline, CDR1 is LNHNV and CDR2 is YYDKDF (reference sequence). V was clipped by 0 bases and J by 4 bases, with 18 bases between them. The CDR3 totals 17 residues. The CDR3 DNA sequence: TGTGCCACCAGCAGAGATGCTCTCTGGGCAGAGACCTATGGCTACACCTTC. Translating gives CATSRDALWAETYGYTF.

The gene calls are TRBV19 and TRBJ1-1; D is ambiguous. V shed 7 bases and J shed 2 bases, with 29 bases lying between them. CDR1 and CDR2 (germline): LNHDA, SQIVND (reference sequence). The length of the CDR3 is 19 residues. The CDR3 loop is CASINHPPGSSTTNTEAFF. The CDR3 DNA follows: TGTGCCAGTATTAATCACCCCCCCGGGTCCAGCACTACAAACACTGAAGCTTTCTTT.

CDR3 residues: CASSLAEYEQYF. The DNA for the CDR3 is TGTGCCAGCAGTTTAGCGGAGTACGAGCAGTACTTC. The chain joins TRBV12-3 or TRBV12-4 to TRBJ2-7; D remains unclear. This CDR3 is 12 amino acids long. The ends were cut back, 0 bases at V and 4 bases at J, with 4 bases in the middle.

The rearrangement links TRBV7-3 to TRBJ1-2; 10 nucleotides align to TRBD1. CDR3 size: 13 residues. Germline loops: CDR1 SGHTA, CDR2 FQGTGA. V was clipped by 5 bases and J by 6 bases; unmatched bases: 3. CDR3 region: CASSRQGADGYTF. CDR3 nucleotide sequence: TGTGCCAGCAGCCGACAGGGGGCTGATGGCTACACCTTC.

The chain has TRBV4-3 and TRBJ2-4, with D maybe TRBD2 (6 bases). The V end lost 0 bases, the J end lost 8 bases, and 17 bases lay between the germline ends. CDR3 length: 16 residues. CDR1 and CDR2 (germline): LGHNA, YSLEER. In DNA, the CDR3 is TGCGCCAGCAGCCAAGACACAGGACGCCCGGGGGACATTCAGTACTTC. The encoded protein is CASSQDTGRPGDIQYF.

V is TRBV19 and J is TRBJ2-7; no reliable D call. Per germline, CDR1 LNHDA and CDR2 SQIVND (reference sequence). The V gene lost 4 bases and the J gene lost 5 bases, with 6 bases spanning the gap. The CDR3 length is 11 residues. As DNA, the CDR3 is TGTGCCAGTAGTAGAAGGAACGAGCAGTACTTC. It is translated as CASSRRNEQYF.

In this sample, this clone turned up a few times. J is TRBJ2-7 and V is TRBV11-2, with 7 bases that match TRBD1. Germline values: CDR1 SGHAT, CDR2 FQNNGV. Unmatched junction bases numbered 11, after V lost 6 bases and J lost 0 bases. This CDR3 region has 16 residues. The CDR3 DNA reads as TGTGCCAGCAGAACCTTACAGGGGTCGCGCTCCTACGAGCAGTACTTC. Residues: CASRTLQGSRSYEQYF.

This chain joins TRBV24-1 and TRBJ2-3; D might be TRBD1 (6 bases). Germline-derived CDR1 and CDR2 are KGHDR and SFDVKD. V dropped 4 bases and J dropped 3 bases, with 13 bases sitting between them. The CDR3 covers 15 residues. The chain's CDR3 is CATSDATQGTDTQYF. As DNA, the CDR3 is TGTGCCACCAGTGACGCAACCCAGGGGACAGATACGCAGTATTTT.

J is TRBJ2-1 and V is TRBV6-1; D ambiguous. The CDR3 spans 15 residues. The V and J ends lost 0 bases and 5 bases respectively, with 11 bases between them. From germline, CDR1 is MNHNS and CDR2 SASEGT. The CDR3 coding sequence is TGTGCCAGCAGTGAAGCGTGGTTGAACGACAATGAGCAGTTCTTC. This encodes CASSEAWLNDNEQFF.

The chain links TRBV3-1 (or the pseudogene TRBV3-2) to TRBJ2-3; D remains ambiguous. This CDR3 contains 15 residues. Trimming removed 0 bases at V and 0 bases at J, with 7 bases between. Germline V lookup: CDR1 LGHDT, CDR2 YNNKEL (reference sequence). CDR3 amino acids: CASSQDPASTDTQYF. For the CDR3, the DNA is TGTGCCAGCAGCCAAGATCCGGCTAGCACAGATACGCAGTATTTT.

The V call is TRBV9, the J call TRBJ2-2, with D possibly being TRBD1 (6 bases). The CDR3 is 15 residues long. The V and J ends lost 3 bases and 8 bases respectively, with 17 bases between them. Germline assignment: CDR1 SGDLS and CDR2 YYNGEE. CDR3 DNA: TGTGCCAGCAGCGAAGGCGCAGGGGTCGGTGGGGAGCTGTTTTTT. Its protein product is CASSEGAGVGGELFF.

This chain links TRBV3-1 (or the pseudogene TRBV3-2) with TRBJ1-1; D may be TRBD1 (5 bases). V was shortened by 8 bases and J by 10 bases, with 17 bases between the two germline ends. This CDR3 has 12 amino acids. CDR1 and CDR2 (germline): LGHDT, YNNKEL (reference sequence). The CDR3 sequence: CASGHNEGPAFF. In DNA, the CDR3 is TGTGCCAGCGGACATAATGAGGGGCCAGCTTTCTTT.

V gene TRBV25-1 combines with J gene TRBJ2-3, with D perhaps assigned TRBD1 or TRBD2 (5 bases each). With 7 bases removed from V and 4 bases from J, the gap between germline ends came to 12 bases. This CDR3 spans 13 amino acids. Looked up from germline, CDR1 is MGHDK and CDR2 is SYGVNS. The CDR3 DNA is TGTGCCAGCAAGAGGGGTTTTGCAGATACGCAGTATTTT. It specifies CASKRGFADTQYF.

This chain uses TRBV19 with TRBJ2-1; possible D gene TRBD2, 7 bases. CDR3 length equals 16 residues. Between the trimmed V and J ends, which lost 1 base and 8 bases, there was a span of 18 bases. CDR1 and CDR2 (germline): LNHDA, SQIVND (reference sequence). The CDR3 nucleotides are TGTGCCAGTAGTATAGGGGCGGGGGCGCCCAAGGATGAGCAGTTCTTC. Encoded protein: CASSIGAGAPKDEQFF.